The entry that follows covers one T cell receptor (beta chain) sequence. Its antigen is not identified. The V end was cut by 4 bases, the J end by 4 bases, with 14 bases between. CDR1 is MDHEN and CDR2 is SYDVKM in the germline V gene. The CDR3 loop spans 15 amino acids. The sample originates from a study of radiation and T cells in renal cell carcinoma. Overall study: Nephrectomy followed 15 Gy stereotactic body radiation by 4 weeks. Findings and caveats of the study: From baseline, blood top tumor clonotypes peaked at 2 weeks post-radiation.

Time point here: blood 2 weeks post-SBRT. Described treatment: 15 Gy SBRT to primary tumor, nephrectomy 4 weeks later. Radiation-treated patients gave blood at baseline, week 2 and week 4. Sequenced by immunoSEQ multiplex PCR; TCRdb stores in-frame clones only, minus some. Of approximately 120,000 clones listed, roughly four fifths were seen once; the top ten hold roughly 5%. The sequenced sample was blood, obtained from a patient whose treatment included radiotherapy and nephrectomy. V is TRBV28 and J is TRBJ1-5; D remains unclear. The TCR comes from a man aged 50 to 60 with renal cell carcinoma. In DNA form, the CDR3 reads TGTGCCAGCAGTTCTTACAGCAAACAAAATCAGCCCCAGCATTTT. Amino acid sequence: CASSSYSKQNQPQHF.